These 23 T cell receptor beta chains were sequenced from one sample in a study of T cell clonotyping in hematopoietic cell transplantation. As to time point: recipient sample about 28 days before transplant, after cytoreduction. Generated by immunoSEQ multiplex PCR, the TCRdb table keeps only in-frame clones and is missing some. The repertoire holds fewer than 25,000 clones, approximately 75% seen once, with about a sixth in the top ten. Specimen: peripheral blood mononuclear cells, collected before stem cell transplant. These TCRs come from a man aged 60 to 75 with acute myeloid leukemia. Some clones in this sample may be carry-over from other donors' samples.

J is TRBJ2-1 and V is TRBV10-3; the match to TRBD2 covers 12 bases. This CDR3 is 16 amino acids long. Losses at the gene ends were 8 bases for V and 3 bases for J; bases not matched to a gene: 8. CDR1 and CDR2 from the germline V gene are ENHRY and SYGVKD. The CDR3 sequence: CAISTPGLAGYNEQFF. CDR3 nucleotide sequence: TGTGCCATCTCCACCCCGGGACTAGCGGGCTACAATGAGCAGTTCTTC.

The V call is TRBV7-2, the J call TRBJ1-5, with TRBD1 matching over 8 bases. Germline assignment: CDR1 SGHTA and CDR2 FQGNSA. The CDR3 contains 16 residues. J lost 6 bases, V lost 5 bases, and 12 bases had no gene match. This chain's CDR3 is CASSPRVSGGFQPQHF. The CDR3 DNA reads TGTGCCAGCAGCCCCCGCGTATCAGGGGGCTTTCAGCCCCAGCATTTT.

V and J are TRBV14 and TRBJ1-2; D is uncertain. Germline V CDR1 and CDR2: SGHDN, FVKESK. V shed 0 bases and J shed 4 bases, with 9 bases lying between them. The CDR3 extends over 14 amino acids. Written as DNA, the CDR3 is TGTGCCAGCAGCCAAGATTTGGCGGGCTATGGCTACACCTTC. Translating it yields CASSQDLAGYGYTF. Looking up the rest from reference TRBV14 and TRBJ1-2 gives the full variable domain: EAGVTQFPSHSVIEKGQTVTLRCDPISGHDNLYWYRRVMGKEIKFLLHFVKESKQDESGMPNNRFLAERTGGTYSTLKVQPAELEDSGVYFCASSQDLAGYGYTFGSGTRLTVV.

V gene TRBV28 combines with J gene TRBJ1-5; maybe TRBD1 (6 bases). Trimming took off 2 bases at V and 6 bases at J, with 17 bases between the two ends. The germline CDR1 and CDR2 sequences are MDHEN and SYDVKM. This CDR3 has 16 residues. The CDR3 loop reads CASSLVSGVEGQPQHF. The CDR3 region has the DNA TGTGCCAGCAGTTTAGTCTCAGGGGTTGAGGGTCAGCCCCAGCATTTT.

The table lists this clone with a few counts. The chain is built from TRBV6-1 and TRBJ1-1, with 8 bases that match TRBD1. J was trimmed by 1 base and V by 4 bases; bases with no gene match: 8. Per germline, CDR1 MNHNS and CDR2 SASEGT. The CDR3 runs to 16 residues. The CDR3 spells CASSGLRGQGNTEAFF. CDR3 nucleotide sequence: TGTGCCAGCAGTGGTCTAAGAGGACAGGGGAACACTGAAGCTTTCTTT.

The chain employs TRBV13 and TRBJ1-4, with 7 bases that match TRBD1. The CDR3 length is 16 residues. Trimming cost V 7 bases and J 3 bases; bases outside gene matches: 11. The germline CDR1 and CDR2 sequences are PRHDT and FYEKMQ (reference sequence). The chain's CDR3 is CASTNLRGTANEKLFF. For the CDR3, the DNA is TGTGCCAGCACCAACCTCCGTGGGACAGCTAATGAAAAACTGTTTTTT.

CDR3 sequence: CASSFIYGVNEKLFF. DNA for the CDR3: TGTGCCAGCAGCTTTATCTACGGAGTGAATGAAAAACTGTTTTTT. The chain links TRBV5-8 to TRBJ1-4; no clear D. CDR1 is SGHTS, CDR2 YDEGEE, per germline. There are 15 residues in the CDR3. V was cut by 2 bases and J by 5 bases, with 13 bases left in between.

This chain links TRBV4-2 with TRBJ1-2; D is perhaps TRBD1 (5 bases). V was pared by 0 bases and J by 4 bases, with 21 bases between. Germline-derived CDR1 and CDR2 are LGHNA and YNFKEQ. There are 18 residues in the CDR3. In DNA, the CDR3 is TGTGCCAGCAGCCAAGATAGGCAGGGTGCCGCCATTTTCTATGGCTACACCTTC. Protein sequence: CASSQDRQGAAIFYGYTF.

The rearrangement joins TRBV7-2 to TRBJ1-6; D uncertain. Trimming pared 1 base from V and 3 bases from J, leaving 7 bases between. This CDR3 comprises 15 residues. From germline, CDR1 is SGHTA and CDR2 FQGNSA. DNA of the CDR3: TGTGCCAGCAGCTTAGATCGGAGCTATAATTCACCCCTCCACTTT. Protein sequence: CASSLDRSYNSPLHF.

The chain recombines TRBV11-2 with TRBJ2-1, with D tentatively TRBD2 (5 bases). The germline V gene encodes CDR1 SGHAT and CDR2 FQNNGV. The length of the CDR3 is 14 residues. Trimming pared 0 bases from V and 6 bases from J, leaving 9 bases between. In DNA form, the CDR3 reads TGTGCCAGCAGCTTAGAGGAGGCGGGCAATGAGCAGTTCTTC. Translated, it gives CASSLEEAGNEQFF.

V and J are TRBV9 and TRBJ2-1; 8 nucleotides match TRBD1. Germline V gene lookup returns CDR1 SGDLS and CDR2 YYNGEE. The V gene end was trimmed by 3 bases and the J gene end by 4 bases; junction bases not matched to a gene: 9. This CDR3 is 16 amino acids long. CDR3 nucleotides: TGTGCCAGCAGCGCCCCCGGGACAGGTACATACAATGAGCAGTTCTTC. Amino acid sequence: CASSAPGTGTYNEQFF.

J is TRBJ2-7 and V is TRBV4-3, with 9 nucleotides matching TRBD1. V gave up 0 bases and J gave up 0 bases; unmatched junction bases: 9. The CDR3 length is 18 residues. Germline-derived CDR1 and CDR2 are LGHNA and YSLEER. In nucleotides, the CDR3 is TGCGCCAGCAGCCAAGATCTGACAGGGGGGCTCCTCTCCTACGAGCAGTACTTC. This translates into CASSQDLTGGLLSYEQYF.

The V call is TRBV19, the J call TRBJ1-6; 7 nucleotides align to TRBD1. The CDR3 runs 13 residues. V lost 10 bases, J lost 9 bases, and 9 bases stayed unmatched. Germline V CDR1 and CDR2: LNHDA, SQIVND (reference sequence). The CDR3 nucleotides are TGTGCCACCCGAGACAGGGAGAGTTCACCCCTCCACTTT. Its translation: CATRDRESSPLHF.

This chain joins TRBV6-5 and TRBJ2-5; possibly TRBD1 or TRBD2 for D (5 bases each). The V and J ends lost 6 bases and 5 bases respectively, with 10 bases between them. This CDR3 comprises 12 residues. In germline, CDR1 is MNHEY, CDR2 SVGAGI. The CDR3 loop is CASSYEGETQYF. The CDR3 region has the DNA TGTGCCAGCAGCTATGAGGGGGAGACCCAGTACTTC.

The rearrangement joins TRBV15 to TRBJ2-7; D possibly corresponds to TRBD1 (6 bases). Looked up from germline, CDR1 is LNHNV and CDR2 is YYDKDF (reference sequence). This CDR3 is built from 16 residues. The ends were cut back, 2 bases at V and 7 bases at J, with 21 bases in the middle. Here the CDR3 reads CATSRRGQSPPWEQYF. In nucleotides, the CDR3 is TGTGCCACCAGCAGAAGAGGACAGAGTCCGCCTTGGGAGCAGTACTTC.

This sequence joins TRBV27 and TRBJ2-3, with 10 bases lining up with TRBD1. CDR1 and CDR2 (germline): MNHEY, SMNVEV (reference sequence). The CDR3 runs to 16 residues. V shed 7 bases and J 5 bases; nucleotides not matched to a gene: 12. CDR3 DNA: TGTGCCAGCACCGGTTGGCCTGGGACAGGGGAAGATACGCAGTATTTT. Translation gives CASTGWPGTGEDTQYF.

This chain connects TRBV13 to TRBJ1-2; no clear D. Germline loops: CDR1 PRHDT, CDR2 FYEKMQ (reference sequence). The CDR3 runs to 12 residues. Trimming cost V 3 bases and J 5 bases, with 7 bases left between them. The CDR3 sequence: CASSFAKYGYTF. CDR3 bases: TGTGCCAGCAGCTTCGCAAAATATGGCTACACCTTC.

The chain employs TRBV11-3 and TRBJ2-4; D possibly corresponds to TRBD2 (6 bases). Trimming removed 6 bases from V and 0 bases from J, with 12 bases in between. There are 15 residues in the CDR3. Germline assignment: CDR1 SGHNT and CDR2 YENEEA. CDR3 residues: CASSPGGRAKNIQYF. DNA for the CDR3: TGTGCCAGCAGTCCTGGAGGGCGAGCCAAAAACATTCAGTACTTC.

The J gene is TRBJ1-1, the V gene TRBV19; a weak D match, TRBD1 (5 bases). The CDR3 is 14 residues long. V was shortened by 7 bases and J by 6 bases, with 18 bases between the two germline ends. Germline CDR1 and CDR2: LNHDA and SQIVND (reference sequence). This CDR3 is CASIYRGHRSEAFF. The CDR3 nucleotides read TGTGCCAGTATCTACCGGGGCCACAGGTCTGAAGCTTTCTTT.

The J gene is TRBJ2-7, the V gene TRBV30; a possible D gene is TRBD2 (5 bases). The CDR3 loop spans 14 amino acids. The germline CDR1 and CDR2 sequences are GTSNPN and SVGIG (reference sequence). The V end lost 0 bases, the J end lost 7 bases, and 16 bases lay between the germline ends. The CDR3 nucleotides are TGTGCCTGGAGTGTACTACATCGCGGAGGAGAGCAGTACTTC. Encoded protein: CAWSVLHRGGEQYF.

The V call is TRBV11-2, the J call TRBJ2-1; TRBD2 matches at 9 bases. With V trimmed by 5 bases and J by 4 bases, 9 bases remained unmatched. The CDR3 spans 16 residues. In germline, CDR1 is SGHAT, CDR2 FQNNGV. The CDR3 nucleotides are TGTGCCAGCAGCGATGAGCGGGGGGTCATGTACAATGAGCAGTTCTTC. Translated, it gives CASSDERGVMYNEQFF.

This chain uses TRBV28 with TRBJ1-6, with TRBD1 matching over 10 bases. V trimming: 6 bases; J trimming: 8 bases; junction bases outside the gene matches: 10. The CDR3 contains 16 residues. Germline V gene lookup returns CDR1 MDHEN and CDR2 SYDVKM. The CDR3 loop reads CASSPIPTGGDSPLHF. CDR3 in DNA: TGTGCCAGCAGCCCAATCCCGACAGGGGGCGATTCACCCCTCCACTTT.

This clone was observed a single time. The chain employs TRBV18 and TRBJ2-5, with D possibly matching TRBD1 (7 bases). The CDR3 consists of 15 residues. CDR1 is KGHSH, CDR2 LQKENI, per germline. V gave up 6 bases and J gave up 7 bases, with 21 bases separating them. The CDR3 spells CASSPEMVQGGTQYF. The CDR3 DNA follows: TGTGCCAGCTCCCCGGAAATGGTGCAGGGGGGGACCCAGTACTTC. The full variable domain, with the rest looked up from reference TRBV18 and TRBJ2-5, is NAGVMQNPRHLVRRRGQEARLRCSPMKGHSHVYWYRQLPEEGLKFMVYLQKENIIDESGMPKERFSAEFPKEGPSILRIQQVVRGDSAAYFCASSPEMVQGGTQYFGPGTRLLVL.